The 11 T cell receptor beta chains below were found in one sample sequenced in a study of OX40 agonist ivuxolimab in advanced cancers. Sequencing used immunoSEQ multiplex PCR; TCRdb keeps in-frame clones, though not all of them. The data contain tens of thousands of clones, roughly 80% of them singletons. This specimen consisted of CD4+ or CD8+ T cells sorted from blood, obtained in a trial of the OX40 agonist ivuxolimab. The receptor set was obtained from an adult with an advanced solid tumor such as melanoma, head and neck, liver or kidney cancer.

This clone was recorded only once. The chain uses TRBV7-6 and TRBJ2-1; tentatively, D is TRBD1 (6 bases). Looked up from germline, CDR1 is SGHVS and CDR2 is FNYEAQ. This CDR3 comprises 15 residues. V was shortened by 5 bases and J by 5 bases, with 16 bases between the two germline ends. This chain's CDR3 is CASSRLQGSNNEQFF. The CDR3, as DNA: TGTGCCAGCAGCCGTCTCCAGGGGTCCAACAATGAGCAGTTCTTC.

The J gene is TRBJ2-7, the V gene TRBV2, with TRBD1 matching 7 bases. The CDR3 runs 14 residues. After removal of 3 bases from V and 6 bases from J, the junction contained 8 bases not matched to a gene. The germline gives CDR1 SNHLY, CDR2 FYNNEI. CDR3 in amino acids: CASSDWTGASEQYF. In DNA form, the CDR3 reads TGTGCCAGCAGTGACTGGACAGGAGCCTCCGAGCAGTACTTC.

The J gene is TRBJ2-2, the V gene TRBV29-1; tentatively, D is TRBD2 (6 bases). This CDR3 is built from 13 residues. Trimming cost V 5 bases and J 6 bases, with 13 bases left between them. CDR1 is SQVTM and CDR2 is ANQGSEA in the germline V gene. The CDR3 reads CSVNLREAGELFF. CDR3 DNA: TGCAGCGTTAACCTAAGGGAGGCCGGGGAGCTGTTTTTT.

The CDR3 here is CASRGTGANVLTF. DNA for the CDR3: TGTGCCAGCAGGGGAACTGGGGCCAACGTCCTGACTTTC. The chain employs TRBV6-1 and TRBJ2-6; the D is unclear. This CDR3 has 13 residues. The V and J ends lost 6 bases and 2 bases respectively, with 5 bases between them. Germline V gene data show CDR1 as MNHNS and CDR2 as SASEGT.

This rearrangement joins TRBV27 to TRBJ1-1; possibly TRBD1 for D (5 bases). This CDR3 has 14 amino acids. Trimming shortened V by 3 bases and J by 5 bases, and 13 bases separated the two germline ends. Per the germline V gene, CDR1 is MNHEY and CDR2 is SMNVEV (reference sequence). For the CDR3, the DNA is TGTGCCAGCAGTTTGAGCAGGGCTGTGACTGAAGCTTTCTTT. Translated, it gives CASSLSRAVTEAFF.

The V gene is TRBV29-1, the J gene TRBJ2-7; 13 nucleotides line up with TRBD2. The CDR3 extends over 16 amino acids. The germline V gene encodes CDR1 SQVTM and CDR2 ANQGSEA. V shed 3 bases and J 7 bases; nucleotides not matched to a gene: 12. The CDR3, as DNA: TGCAGCGTTGACGGACTAGCGGGAGTTTCCCCGAGGGAGCAGTACTTC. Translated: CSVDGLAGVSPREQYF.

The chain employs TRBV7-9 and TRBJ2-1; D is possibly TRBD1 (6 bases). Germline V gene lookup returns CDR1 SEHNR and CDR2 FQNEAQ (reference sequence). The V end was cut by 0 bases, the J end by 3 bases, with 12 bases between. CDR3 length: 16 amino acids. The chain's CDR3 is CASSLAPGHLYNEQFF. CDR3 coding DNA: TGTGCCAGCAGCTTAGCGCCGGGACACCTCTACAATGAGCAGTTCTTC.

This chain uses TRBV4-2 with TRBJ2-3; no firm D call. V was clipped by 1 base and J by 1 base, with 15 bases between them. CDR3 length: 17 residues. Germline V gene data show CDR1 as LGHNA and CDR2 as YNFKEQ. CDR3 protein: CASSQVSGSLGTDTQYF. The CDR3 bases are TGTGCCAGCAGCCAAGTATCTGGCTCCTTGGGCACAGATACGCAGTATTTT.

V gene TRBV28 combines with J gene TRBJ2-5, with TRBD2 identical over 11 bases. CDR3 length: 14 residues. The trim removed 5 bases at V and 5 bases at J, leaving 4 bases unmatched. The germline CDR1 and CDR2 sequences are MDHEN and SYDVKM. CDR3 coding DNA: TGTGCCAGCAGTACTAGCGGGAGCGGGGAGACCCAGTACTTC. This translates into CASSTSGSGETQYF.

The J gene is TRBJ1-2, the V gene TRBV9, with no clear D. The CDR3 is 13 amino acids. The germline V gene encodes CDR1 SGDLS and CDR2 YYNGEE. V was trimmed by 0 bases and J by 3 bases, leaving 6 bases between them. Here the CDR3 DNA reads TGTGCCAGCAGCGTAGAGACCGACTATGGCTACACCTTC. Residues: CASSVETDYGYTF.

About this clone: The junction differs from germline at one of its ends, possibly a read error. V and J are TRBV7-7 and TRBJ2-3; either TRBD1 or TRBD2 may supply D (6 bases each). Germline V gene lookup returns CDR1 SSHAT and CDR2 FNYEAQ (reference sequence). The CDR3 sequence is 15 residues long. The CDR3 protein is CASSEGVADTDTQYF. The CDR3 coding sequence is TGTGCTAGCAGCGAGGGGGTAGCGGACACAGATACGCAGTATTTT. Complete variable domain (other parts from reference TRBV7-7 and TRBJ2-3): GAGVSQSPRYKVTKRGQDVTLRCDPISSHATLYWYQQALGQGPEFLTYFNYEAQPDKSGLPSDRFSAERPEGSISTLTIQRTEQRDSAMYRCASSEGVADTDTQYFGPGTRLTVL.